This T cell receptor (beta chain) was sequenced for a study of neoadjuvant anti-PD-1 for oral cavity cancer. At the level of the study: Around day 43, patients without progression received a fourth nivolumab dose before surgery.

The protocol was immunoSEQ multiplex PCR, while the TCRdb copy is restricted to in-frame clones and leaves out a portion. The sample includes tens of thousands of clones, around 83% of them seen just once. The V end lost 3 bases, the J end lost 0 bases, and 20 bases lay between the germline ends. There are 18 residues in the CDR3. Germline V gene lookup returns CDR1 MDHEN and CDR2 SYDVKM. PBMCs were not maintained or expanded in culture before analysis. The table lists this clone with a few counts. This TCR derives from a person between 40 and 79 years old with oral cavity squamous cell carcinoma. Specimen: PBMCs, collected before nivolumab (anti-PD-1) treatment. The rearrangement uses TRBV28 and TRBJ1-2; perhaps TRBD1 as D (6 bases). This CDR3 reads CASSFSWGQPEPNYGYTF. In DNA form, the CDR3 reads TGTGCCAGCAGTTTTTCCTGGGGACAACCGGAGCCTAACTATGGCTACACCTTC.